The following is a T cell receptor beta chain sequence with its context. This CDR3 spans 14 amino acids. Germline CDR1 reads SQVTM; CDR2 reads ANQGSEA. V dropped 7 bases and J dropped 6 bases, with 19 bases sitting between them. A second PCR of 7 to 11 cycles used a sample-barcoded 5' primer and a J-beta primer mix. TCRdb re-called the 5' RACE reads with MiXCR, one entry per CDR3 protein. The table records about 640,000 distinct CDR3 sequences, about 30% of them present only once. The source of the sample is a study of blood T cells in healthy people across ages. Sequenced input: blood. The sequence derives from a woman aged 80 or older in good health. V gene TRBV29-1 combines with J gene TRBJ2-1, with TRBD2 as a possible D gene (6 bases). The CDR3 loop reads CSADGGTWVNEQFF. The CDR3 region has the DNA TGCAGCGCCGATGGGGGGACTTGGGTCAATGAGCAGTTCTTC.